The 30 T cell receptor beta chains reported below all come from one sample, sequenced in a study of T cells in women clearing cervical HPV infection. Assay used: immunoSEQ multiplex PCR; TCRdb lists only in-frame clones, some missing. This sample's table reports 20,000 to 25,000 clones. The sample was blood buffy coat. These receptors originate from a woman between 18 and 70 years old with a cervical HPV16 infection that either progressed to CIN3+ or cleared (not recorded which).

As regards this clone: With the read ending 3 residues before the CDR3 end, the germline J gene is used to fill in that end. The rearrangement links TRBV12-3 or TRBV12-4 to TRBJ2-1, with a weak D call TRBD2 (6 bases). V was cut by 1 base and J by 0 bases, with 10 bases left in between. CDR3 length: 16 residues. The CDR3 spells CASSLVAGLSYNEQFF. The covered CDR3 bases are TGTGCCAGCAGTTTAGTGGCGGGGCTCTCCTACAATGAG.

On this clone itself: The DNA ends 3 residues before the CDR3 does, and the rest of the CDR3 is filled in from the germline J gene. V is TRBV5-1 and J is TRBJ1-3, with D possibly matching TRBD1 (6 bases). The CDR3 is 14 residues long. Germline V gene data show CDR1 as SGHRS and CDR2 as YFSETQ. V was clipped by 3 bases and J by 0 bases, with 7 bases between them. CDR3 amino acids: CASSWDNSGNTIYF. CDR3 DNA (partial): TGCGCCAGCAGCTGGGACAACTCTGGAAACACC.

The CDR3 loop is CASRSAPRSTEAFF. Partial CDR3 DNA: TGTGCCAGCAGGTCCGCTCCTAGAAGCACTGAA. This chain links TRBV27 with TRBJ1-1; D gene ambiguous. The sequence runs out 3 residues before the end of the CDR3; the remainder is reconstructed from the germline J gene. Trimming cost V 6 bases and J 4 bases, with 15 bases left between them. Per the germline V gene, CDR1 is MNHEY and CDR2 is SMNVEV (reference sequence). This CDR3 region has 14 residues.

With regard to this clone: The CDR3 end is not reached by the read, which stops 3 residues before it; the germline J gene fills it in. This chain joins TRBV7-9 and TRBJ2-2, with D hard to call. Trimming took 6 bases from V and 5 from J, leaving 7 bases between them. Germline V CDR1 and CDR2: SEHNR, FQNEAQ (reference sequence). CDR3 size: 12 residues. The CDR3: CASREGTGELFF. CDR3 bases read: TGTGCCAGCAGGGAAGGGACCGGGGAG.

Comment on this clone: The sequenced fragment ends 3 residues before the CDR3 boundary, so the rest is inferred from the germline J gene. The chain has TRBV5-1 and TRBJ2-1; 7 bases align to TRBD1. The germline CDR1 and CDR2 sequences are SGHRS and YFSETQ. There are 15 residues in the CDR3. V lost 0 bases, J lost 8 bases, and 8 bases stayed unmatched. Here the CDR3 reads CASSLGTGVFYEQFF. Incomplete CDR3 DNA: TGCGCCAGCAGCTTGGGCACAGGGGTTTTCTATGAG.

To note about this clone: The CDR3 goes on 3 residues after the read ends, and that part is filled in from the germline J gene. The chain employs TRBV20-1 and TRBJ1-5; 7 nucleotides agree with TRBD1. This CDR3 has 12 amino acids. The germline V gene has CDR1 DFQATT and CDR2 SNEGSKA (reference sequence). The J segment lost 7 bases and the V segment lost 6 bases, leaving 6 bases of the junction unmatched. The CDR3: CSAPQGQQPQHF. CDR3 bases read: TGCAGTGCCCCACAGGGGCAACAGCCC.

On this clone itself: The read gets to within 3 residues of the CDR3 end, and the germline J gene fills in the rest. The gene calls are TRBV5-4 and TRBJ2-2; the match to TRBD1 covers 9 bases. There are 15 residues in the CDR3. Trimming took 3 bases from V and 7 from J; bases not matched to a gene: 7. Germline V lookup: CDR1 SGHNT, CDR2 YYREEE (reference sequence). The part of the CDR3 DNA that was read is TGTGCCAGCAGCTCGTACAGGGGGCATAACGGGGAG. This gives the protein CASSSYRGHNGE. The entire CDR3 is CASSSYRGHNGELFF.

Concerning this clone: The read terminates 3 residues ahead of where the CDR3 ends, so the germline J gene completes it. This chain joins TRBV20-1 and TRBJ2-3; the match to TRBD1 covers 9 bases. This CDR3 has 14 residues. The junction had 6 bases not matched to a gene; V was cut back by 6 bases and J by 2 bases. Germline CDR1 reads DFQATT; CDR2 reads SNEGSKA (reference sequence). CDR3 residues: CSAEGQGHTDTQYF. CDR3 DNA, as far as it was read: TGCAGTGCGGAGGGACAGGGTCACACAGATACG.

On this clone: The read comes to an end 3 residues before the CDR3 does, leaving the germline J gene to fill in the end. The V call is TRBV4-2, the J call TRBJ2-3; D is ambiguous. The CDR3 runs to 14 residues. CDR1 is LGHNA and CDR2 is YNFKEQ in the germline V gene. V dropped 1 base and J dropped 6 bases, with 11 bases sitting between them. CDR3 residues: CASSQVAPPDTQYF. CDR3 DNA (partial): TGTGCCAGCAGCCAAGTTGCGCCCCCGGATACG.

On this clone: With the read ending 3 residues before the CDR3 end, the germline J gene is used to fill in that end. The V and J genes are TRBV5-1 and TRBJ1-1; the D gene is possibly TRBD1 (6 bases). The CDR3 spans 16 residues. V was shortened by 4 bases and J by 1 base, with 17 bases between the two germline ends. CDR1 is SGHRS and CDR2 is YFSETQ in the germline V gene. The CDR3 here is CASSQTQQGENTEAFF. The CDR3 DNA, read in part, is TGCGCCAGCAGCCAAACTCAACAGGGAGAGAACACTGAA.

On this clone itself: The missing CDR3 end, 3 residues past where the read stops, is filled in from the germline J gene. The genes are TRBV4-1 and TRBJ1-6; TRBD1 agrees at 12 bases. The CDR3 sequence is 15 residues long. Germline loops: CDR1 MGHRA, CDR2 YSYEKL. The sequenced part of the CDR3 DNA is TGCGCCAGCAGCGCTTACGGGGACAGGGGGCAGTCC. Translation gives CASSAYGDRGQS. The entire CDR3 is CASSAYGDRGQSLHF.

Of note for this clone: The CDR3 extends 3 residues past the end of the read, so its final part is completed from the germline J gene. The gene calls are TRBV28 and TRBJ2-3; 9 nucleotides agree with TRBD2. From germline, CDR1 is MDHEN and CDR2 SYDVKM. Trimming took 2 bases from V and 3 from J; bases not matched to a gene: 0. The CDR3 has 14 residues. The CDR3 DNA, read in part, is TGTGCCAGCAGTTTAGCGGGAGGGACAGATACG. Translation gives CASSLAGGTDT. The full CDR3 is CASSLAGGTDTQYF.

Concerning this clone: The sequenced fragment ends 3 residues before the CDR3 boundary, so the rest is inferred from the germline J gene. The chain carries TRBV5-1 and TRBJ2-1; 7 positions agree with TRBD1. J gave up 0 bases and V 4 bases, and 7 bases lay outside the gene matches. This CDR3 spans 16 amino acids. Germline CDR1 SGHRS, CDR2 YFSETQ. CDR3 sequence: CASSQTGSNSYNEQFF. The DNA read from the CDR3 is TGCGCCAGCAGCCAGACAGGGAGTAACTCCTACAATGAG.

Points on this clone: The read stops 3 residues short of the end of the CDR3; the missing end is completed from the germline J gene. The V call is TRBV20-1, the J call TRBJ1-5; 7 nucleotides agree with TRBD1. CDR3 size: 12 residues. Trimming removed 3 bases from V and 6 bases from J; junction bases left unmatched: 2. Germline CDR1 is DFQATT and CDR2 is SNEGSKA (reference sequence). The sequenced CDR3 bases are TGCAGTGCTAGGACAGGGACTCAGCCC. This translates into CSARTGTQP. The CDR3 as a whole reads CSARTGTQPQHF.

A note on this clone: The missing CDR3 end, 3 residues past where the read stops, is filled in from the germline J gene. V usage is TRBV5-1 and J usage is TRBJ2-5; 10 bases align to TRBD2. CDR1 is SGHRS and CDR2 is YFSETQ in the germline V gene. V gave up 1 base and J gave up 5 bases; unmatched junction bases: 5. The CDR3 loop spans 15 amino acids. The CDR3 sequence: CASSLMSGRAETQYF. The CDR3 DNA, read in part, is TGCGCCAGCAGCTTGATGAGCGGGAGGGCGGAGACC.

With respect to this clone: The sequence runs out 3 residues before the end of the CDR3; the remainder is reconstructed from the germline J gene. The chain couples TRBV4-1 to TRBJ2-3; D unclear. The CDR3 consists of 14 residues. Trimming left V 4 bases short and J 1 base short, with 9 bases between. CDR1 MGHRA and CDR2 YSYEKL come from the germline V gene. CDR3 bases read: TGCGCCAGCAGCCCGTCCCTCGGCACAGATACG. Encoded protein: CASSPSLGTDT. The full-length CDR3 reads as CASSPSLGTDTQYF.

As to this clone: The CDR3 end falls 3 residues outside the read, so it is completed with the germline J gene. J is TRBJ2-7 and V is TRBV5-1; TRBD1 agrees at 7 bases. The CDR3 runs 15 residues. Germline assignment: CDR1 SGHRS and CDR2 YFSETQ. After removal of 4 bases from V and 6 bases from J, the junction contained 13 bases not matched to a gene. The part of the CDR3 DNA that was read is TGCGCCAGCAGCCCGCCGGGACAGCCTACCTCCGAG. This encodes CASSPPGQPTSE. The CDR3 as a whole reads CASSPPGQPTSEQYF.

Note on this clone: The CDR3 is cut off 3 residues early in the read; its end comes from the germline J gene. The chain is built from TRBV18 and TRBJ1-5; no firm D call. V shed 1 base and J shed 7 bases, with 11 bases lying between them. Germline CDR1 and CDR2: KGHSH and LQKENI. The CDR3 runs to 14 residues. CDR3 sequence reads: CASSPQGSRQPQHF. CDR3 DNA (partial): TGTGCCAGCTCACCACAGGGTTCTCGGCAGCCC.

Details on this clone: The read ends 3 residues early relative to the CDR3; the germline J gene fills the gap. The gene calls are TRBV5-1 and TRBJ2-2; the D is unclear. V lost 4 bases, J lost 5 bases, and 9 bases lay in between. Per the germline V gene, CDR1 is SGHRS and CDR2 is YFSETQ. The CDR3 runs 13 residues. The sequenced part of the CDR3 DNA is TGCGCCAGCAGCGTACTAACGACCGGGGAG. It yields the protein CASSVLTTGE. Given in full, the CDR3 is CASSVLTTGELFF. The full variable domain, rest sourced from reference TRBV5-1 and TRBJ2-2, is KAGVTQTPRYLIKTRGQQVTLSCSPISGHRSVSWYQQTPGQGLQFLFEYFSETQRNKGNFPGRFSGRQFSNSRSEMNVSTLELGDSALYLCASSVLTTGELFFGEGSRLTVL.

Regarding this clone: The sequence runs out 3 residues before the end of the CDR3; the remainder is reconstructed from the germline J gene. This chain connects TRBV20-1 to TRBJ2-5; 13 bases agree with TRBD2. CDR1 and CDR2 (germline): DFQATT, SNEGSKA (reference sequence). The CDR3 sequence is 16 residues long. Losses at the gene ends were 0 bases for V and 4 bases for J; bases not matched to a gene: 5. The CDR3 loop is CSARDGLAGDGETQYF. CDR3 bases read: TGCAGTGCTAGAGATGGACTAGCGGGAGATGGAGAGACC.

A word on this clone: The observed sequence ends 3 residues before the CDR3 terminus, with the missing tail filled in from the germline J gene. J is TRBJ1-1 and V is TRBV29-1; possibly TRBD1 for D (5 bases). The CDR3 runs 14 residues. V was clipped by 7 bases and J by 3 bases, with 18 bases between them. Germline V gene data show CDR1 as SQVTM and CDR2 as ANQGSEA. Partial CDR3 DNA: TGCAGCGCCGCAACGGGGGGAAAGGACACTGAA. It is translated as CSAATGGKDTE. The entire CDR3 protein reads CSAATGGKDTEAFF.

Comment on this clone: The read ends 3 residues before the CDR3 terminus; that terminus is restored from the germline J gene. This rearrangement joins TRBV10-3 to TRBJ1-6; D might be TRBD1 (5 bases). Germline CDR1 is ENHRY and CDR2 is SYGVKD. The CDR3 length is 14 residues. CDR3 in amino acids: CAITDRQGPSPLHF. The sequenced part of the CDR3 DNA is TGTGCCATCACCGACCGGCAGGGCCCCTCGCCC.

The CDR3 is CASSLLRNTGELFF. Partial CDR3 DNA: TGTGCCAGCAGCTTACTTCGGAACACCGGGGAG. The chain combines TRBV11-3 with TRBJ2-2; D ambiguous. The CDR3 extends 3 residues past the end of the read, so its final part is completed from the germline J gene. The germline V gene encodes CDR1 SGHNT and CDR2 YENEEA. The CDR3 spans 14 residues. The germline V and J ends were trimmed by 2 bases and 1 base, with 5 bases remaining between them.

Comment on this clone: The read comes to an end 3 residues before the CDR3 does, leaving the germline J gene to fill in the end. The chain recombines TRBV19 with TRBJ1-5; tentative D call: TRBD1 (5 bases). The CDR3 is 14 amino acids. The V and J ends lost 5 bases and 3 bases respectively, with 11 bases between them. Germline V CDR1 and CDR2: LNHDA, SQIVND (reference sequence). The sequenced CDR3 bases are TGTGCCAGTAGTGCGGGGACGGACAATCAGCCC. Its protein product is CASSAGTDNQP. The entire CDR3 sequence reads CASSAGTDNQPQHF. Filled out from reference TRBV19 and TRBJ1-5, the complete variable domain reads DGGITQSPKYLFRKEGQNVTLSCEQNLNHDAMYWYRQDPGQGLRLIYYSQIVNDFQKGDIAEGYSVSREKKESFPLTVTSAQKNPTAFYLCASSAGTDNQPQHFGDGTRLSIL.

For this clone: The missing CDR3 end, 3 residues past where the read stops, is filled in from the germline J gene. V is TRBV5-6 and J is TRBJ2-7; D ambiguous. Germline assignment: CDR1 SGHDT and CDR2 YYEEEE. V lost 0 bases, J lost 5 bases, and 3 bases lay in between. This CDR3 has 11 amino acids. CDR3 in amino acids: CASSLANEQYF. The CDR3 bases that were read are TGTGCCAGCAGCTTGGCCAACGAG.

In the case of this clone: The read terminates 3 residues before the CDR3 end, so the remaining end is supplied by the germline J gene. The chain has TRBV19 and TRBJ2-1; 9 positions agree with TRBD2. The CDR3 runs to 14 residues. V lost 6 bases, J lost 6 bases, and 6 bases stayed unmatched. CDR1 and CDR2 from the germline V gene are LNHDA and SQIVND (reference sequence). The CDR3 sequence is CASREAAGGNEQFF. The CDR3 bases that were read are TGTGCCAGTAGGGAAGCAGCGGGAGGCAATGAG.

About this clone: The missing CDR3 end, 3 residues past where the read stops, is filled in from the germline J gene. The V and J genes are TRBV5-5 and TRBJ2-1; a weak D match, TRBD1 (6 bases). Germline V lookup: CDR1 SGHKS, CDR2 YYEKEE (reference sequence). V was shortened by 2 bases and J by 7 bases, with 7 bases between the two germline ends. This CDR3 comprises 12 residues. The CDR3 here is CASSFQGNEQFF. Partial CDR3 DNA: TGTGCCAGCAGCTTCCAGGGGAATGAG.

A remark on this clone: The read comes to an end 3 residues before the CDR3 does, leaving the germline J gene to fill in the end. V gene TRBV4-2 combines with J gene TRBJ1-2, with D uncertain. The germline gives CDR1 LGHNA, CDR2 YNFKEQ. The CDR3 loop spans 12 amino acids. The chain's CDR3 is CASSQDQYDYTF. The sequenced part of the CDR3 DNA is TGTGCCAGCAGCCAAGATCAGTACGAC.

On this clone: The read gets to within 3 residues of the CDR3 end, and the germline J gene fills in the rest. V and J are TRBV18 and TRBJ1-1; D not certain. This CDR3 region has 14 residues. The germline gives CDR1 KGHSH, CDR2 LQKENI. The part of the CDR3 DNA that was read is TGTGCCAGCTCACCCAGCACAGAGACACGAGGG. Translating gives CASSPSTETRG. Given in full, the CDR3 is CASSPSTETRGAFF. The variable domain in full, with the rest retrieved from reference TRBV18 and TRBJ1-1, is NAGVMQNPRHLVRRRGQEARLRCSPMKGHSHVYWYRQLPEEGLKFMVYLQKENIIDESGMPKERFSAEFPKEGPSILRIQQVVRGDSAAYFCASSPSTETRGAFFGQGTRLTVV.

CDR3 in amino acids: CSARPDNYEQYF. The part of the CDR3 DNA that was read is TGCAGTGCTAGACCGGACAACTACGAG. This rearrangement joins TRBV20-1 to TRBJ2-7, with TRBD1 as a possible D gene (5 bases). Sequencing ends 3 residues short of the CDR3 end; the germline J gene provides the rest. The germline CDR1 and CDR2 sequences are DFQATT and SNEGSKA (reference sequence). The CDR3 loop spans 12 amino acids. V shed 2 bases and J shed 3 bases, with 8 bases lying between them.